By proportion, the clone carrying this T cell receptor beta chain is large. Here immunoSEQ multiplex PCR was the method, and the copy in TCRdb shows in-frame clones only, minus some. The sample includes 7,500 to 9,000 clones, 88% of them seen just once. The sample belongs to a study of T cell responses to AZD1222 COVID-19 vaccine. Sequencing used peripheral blood, obtained 28 days after the second AZD1222 dose. This TCR was recovered from an adult who received the AZD1222 COVID-19 vaccine.

The DNA for the CDR3 is TGTGCCAGCAGCTCCGGGTCGAGCTCCTACAATGAGCAGTTCTTC. Protein: CASSSGSSSYNEQFF. V is TRBV7-2 and J is TRBJ2-1; no clear D gene. V lost 4 bases and J 0 bases, leaving 10 bases between the germline ends. Per the germline V gene, CDR1 is SGHTA and CDR2 is FQGNSA. The CDR3 is 15 amino acids.